This T cell receptor beta chain comes out of a study of OX40 agonist ivuxolimab in advanced cancers. The wider study: Head and neck, renal cell, melanoma or hepatocellular carcinoma were the cancers that dose-escalation patients had. Study-level results: CD8+ T cells were the subset that, on average, had more expanded clones than CD4+.

On this clone: Antigen: not known.

Systemic immunosuppression or a history of autoimmune disease excluded patients. Blood sampling was done at baseline, cycle 4 day 1, and cycle 7 day 1. TCRdb's table, derived via immunoSEQ multiplex PCR, lists solely in-frame clones and lacks some. The sample includes tens of thousands of clones, 90% of them seen just once. The sequence came from an adult with an advanced solid tumor such as melanoma, head and neck, liver or kidney cancer. Sequencing was performed on CD4+ or CD8+ T cells sorted from blood, taken in a trial of the OX40 agonist ivuxolimab.

The CDR3 DNA reads TGCGCCAGCAGCTTATGGGCCTCTGCGGGAGTCGGGAATGAGCAGTTCTTC. This translates into CASSLWASAGVGNEQFF. This chain joins TRBV5-1 and TRBJ2-1, with 7 positions matching TRBD2. The CDR3 runs to 17 residues. The trim removed 2 bases at V and 7 bases at J, leaving 15 bases unmatched. Germline V gene sequence: CDR1 SGHRS, CDR2 YFSETQ.